This T cell receptor (beta chain) derives from a study of PD-1 and CTLA-4 blockade in melanoma. This CDR3 is 16 amino acids long. The V gene end was trimmed by 5 bases and the J gene end by 0 bases; junction bases not matched to a gene: 6. Per germline, CDR1 MDHEN and CDR2 SYDVKM. The data were produced by immunoSEQ multiplex PCR, yet TCRdb's version contains in-frame clones alone and is incomplete. The table lists around 31,000 clones, about 87% of them singletons. Specimen: CD8+ T cells from peripheral blood, collected from a patient given anti-PD-1 treatment. This receptor was identified in a human donor with melanoma. The chain joins TRBV28 to TRBJ1-1; 10 bases map to TRBD1. The CDR3 region is CASSPSDRGMNTEAFF. CDR3 in DNA: TGTGCCAGCAGTCCATCGGACAGGGGGATGAACACTGAAGCTTTCTTT. The entire variable domain, with the rest obtained from reference TRBV28 and TRBJ1-1, is as follows: DVKVTQSSRYLVKRTGEKVFLECVQDMDHENMFWYRQDPGLGLRLIYFSYDVKMKEKGDIPEGYSVSREKKERFSLILESASTNQTSMYLCASSPSDRGMNTEAFFGQGTRLTVV.